This T cell receptor (beta chain) was obtained from a study of control samples from healthy donors and cancer patients. Generated by immunoSEQ multiplex PCR, the TCRdb table keeps only in-frame clones and is missing some. The profile shows tens of thousands of clones, about nine tenths of them singletons. The germline V gene has CDR1 LNHDA and CDR2 SQIVND (reference sequence). Trimming pared 8 bases from V and 4 bases from J, leaving 3 bases between. This CDR3 is built from 10 residues. This chain uses TRBV19 with TRBJ1-3; D is unresolved. The sample comprised PBMCs. The origin of this receptor is a woman between 45 and 60 years old with colorectal cancer. In DNA form, the CDR3 reads TGTGCCAGTTACGGAAACACCATATATTTT. Its protein product is CASYGNTIYF.